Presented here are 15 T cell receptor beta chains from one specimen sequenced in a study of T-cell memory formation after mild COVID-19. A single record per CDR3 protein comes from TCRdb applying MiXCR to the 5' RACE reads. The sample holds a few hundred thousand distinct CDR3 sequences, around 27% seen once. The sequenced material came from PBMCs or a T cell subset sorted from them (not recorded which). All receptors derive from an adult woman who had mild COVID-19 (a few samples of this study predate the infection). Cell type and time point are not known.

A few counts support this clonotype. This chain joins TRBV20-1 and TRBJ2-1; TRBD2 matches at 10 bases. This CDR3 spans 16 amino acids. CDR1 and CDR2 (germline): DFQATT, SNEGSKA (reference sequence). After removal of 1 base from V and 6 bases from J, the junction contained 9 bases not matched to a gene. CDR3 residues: CSARGLAGVPGNEQFF. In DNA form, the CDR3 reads TGCAGTGCTAGAGGCCTAGCGGGAGTTCCAGGCAATGAGCAGTTCTTC.

CDR3 sequence (DNA): TGTGCCAGCAGCGGGCAGGTATACGAGCAGTACTTC. As protein: CASSGQVYEQYF. The chain links TRBV2 to TRBJ2-7; D unresolved. This CDR3 has 12 amino acids. Germline V gene sequence: CDR1 SNHLY, CDR2 FYNNEI. V was cut by 6 bases and J by 4 bases, with 10 bases left in between.

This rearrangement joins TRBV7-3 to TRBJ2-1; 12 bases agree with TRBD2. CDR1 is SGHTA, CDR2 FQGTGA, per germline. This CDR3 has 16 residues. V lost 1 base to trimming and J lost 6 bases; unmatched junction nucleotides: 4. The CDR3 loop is CASSLMSSGRANEQFF. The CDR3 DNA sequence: TGTGCCAGCAGCTTAATGTCTAGCGGGAGGGCCAATGAGCAGTTCTTC.

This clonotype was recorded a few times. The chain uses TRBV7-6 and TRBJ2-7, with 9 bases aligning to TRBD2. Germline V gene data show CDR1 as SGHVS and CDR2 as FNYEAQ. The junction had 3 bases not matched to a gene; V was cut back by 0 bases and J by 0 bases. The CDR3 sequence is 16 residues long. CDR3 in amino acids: CASSLALAGSSYEQYF. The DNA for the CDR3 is TGTGCCAGCAGCTTAGCGCTAGCGGGGAGCTCCTACGAGCAGTACTTC.

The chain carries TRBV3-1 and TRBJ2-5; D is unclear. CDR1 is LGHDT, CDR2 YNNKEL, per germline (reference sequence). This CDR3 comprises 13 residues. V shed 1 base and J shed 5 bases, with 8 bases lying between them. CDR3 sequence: CASSQVRRETQYF. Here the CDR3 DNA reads TGTGCCAGCAGCCAAGTAAGAAGGGAGACCCAGTACTTC.

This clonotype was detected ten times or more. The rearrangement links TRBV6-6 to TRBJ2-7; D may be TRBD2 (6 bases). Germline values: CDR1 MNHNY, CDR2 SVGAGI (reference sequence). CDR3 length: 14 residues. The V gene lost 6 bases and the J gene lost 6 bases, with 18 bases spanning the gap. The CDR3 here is CASSHGGTLSEQYF. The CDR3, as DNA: TGTGCCAGCAGCCACGGAGGGACGCTAAGCGAGCAGTACTTC.

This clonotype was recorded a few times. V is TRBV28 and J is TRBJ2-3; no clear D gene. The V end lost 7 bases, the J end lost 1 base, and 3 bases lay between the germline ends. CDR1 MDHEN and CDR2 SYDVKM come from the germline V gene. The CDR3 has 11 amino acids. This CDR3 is CASKGTDTQYF. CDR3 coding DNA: TGTGCCAGCAAGGGCACAGATACGCAGTATTTT. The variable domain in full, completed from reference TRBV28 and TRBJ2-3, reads DVKVTQSSRYLVKRTGEKVFLECVQDMDHENMFWYRQDPGLGLRLIYFSYDVKMKEKGDIPEGYSVSREKKERFSLILESASTNQTSMYLCASKGTDTQYFGPGTRLTVL.

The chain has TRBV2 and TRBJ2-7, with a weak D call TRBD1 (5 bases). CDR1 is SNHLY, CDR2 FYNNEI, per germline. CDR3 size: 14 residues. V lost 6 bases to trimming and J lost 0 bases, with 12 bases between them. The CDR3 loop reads CASRTRVHSYEQYF. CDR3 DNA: TGTGCCAGCAGGACCAGGGTCCACTCCTACGAGCAGTACTTC.

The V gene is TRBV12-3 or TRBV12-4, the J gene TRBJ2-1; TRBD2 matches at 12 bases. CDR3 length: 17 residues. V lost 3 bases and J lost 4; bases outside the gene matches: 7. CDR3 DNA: TGTGCCAGCAGTTTGGGACTAGCGGGTTTGGGATACAATGAGCAGTTCTTC. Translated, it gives CASSLGLAGLGYNEQFF.

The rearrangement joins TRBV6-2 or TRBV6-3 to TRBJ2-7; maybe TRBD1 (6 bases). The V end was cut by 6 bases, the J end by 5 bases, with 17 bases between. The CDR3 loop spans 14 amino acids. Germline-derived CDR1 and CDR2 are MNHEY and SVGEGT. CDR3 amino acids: CASSRLTGFHEQYF. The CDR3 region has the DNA TGTGCCAGCAGCCGGCTTACAGGGTTCCACGAGCAGTACTTC.

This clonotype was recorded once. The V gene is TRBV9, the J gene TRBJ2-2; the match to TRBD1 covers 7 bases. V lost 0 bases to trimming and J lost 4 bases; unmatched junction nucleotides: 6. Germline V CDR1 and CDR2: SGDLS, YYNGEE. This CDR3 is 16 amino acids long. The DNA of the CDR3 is TGTGCCAGCAGCGTAGGCTCATACAGGGGCACCGGGGAGCTGTTTTTT. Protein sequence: CASSVGSYRGTGELFF.

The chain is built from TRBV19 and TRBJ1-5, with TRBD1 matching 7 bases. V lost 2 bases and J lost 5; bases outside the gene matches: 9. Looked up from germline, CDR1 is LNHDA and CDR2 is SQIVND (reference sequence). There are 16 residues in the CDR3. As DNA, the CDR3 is TGTGCCAGTAGTATAAGGGGGAAGGGGGCTGATCAGCCCCAGCATTTT. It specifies CASSIRGKGADQPQHF.

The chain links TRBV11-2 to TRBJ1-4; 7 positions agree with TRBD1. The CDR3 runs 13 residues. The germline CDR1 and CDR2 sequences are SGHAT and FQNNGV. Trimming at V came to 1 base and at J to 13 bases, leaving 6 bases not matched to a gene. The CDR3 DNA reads TGTGCCAGCAGCTTAGTGACAGGGCTTGGACTGTTTTTT. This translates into CASSLVTGLGLFF.

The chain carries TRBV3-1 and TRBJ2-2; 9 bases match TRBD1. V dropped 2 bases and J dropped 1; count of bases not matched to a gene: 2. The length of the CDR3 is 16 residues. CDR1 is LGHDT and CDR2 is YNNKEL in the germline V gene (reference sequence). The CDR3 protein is CASSQRQGVNTGELFF. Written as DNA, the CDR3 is TGTGCCAGCAGCCAACGACAGGGGGTGAACACCGGGGAGCTGTTTTTT. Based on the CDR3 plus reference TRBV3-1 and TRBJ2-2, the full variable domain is DTAVSQTPKYLVTQMGNDKSIKCEQNLGHDTMYWYKQDSKKFLKIMFSYNNKELIINETVPNRFSPKSPDKAHLNLHINSLELGDSAVYFCASSQRQGVNTGELFFGEGSRLTVL.

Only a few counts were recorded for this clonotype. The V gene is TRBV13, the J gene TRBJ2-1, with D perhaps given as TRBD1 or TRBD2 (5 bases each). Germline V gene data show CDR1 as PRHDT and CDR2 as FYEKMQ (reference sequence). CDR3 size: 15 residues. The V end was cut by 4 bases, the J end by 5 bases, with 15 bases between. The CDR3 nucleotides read TGTGCCAGCAGCTCGGCGGTCGGGGCGAACAATGAGCAGTTCTTC. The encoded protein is CASSSAVGANNEQFF. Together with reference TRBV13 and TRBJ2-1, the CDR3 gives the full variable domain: AAGVIQSPRHLIKEKRETATLKCYPIPRHDTVYWYQQGPGQDPQFLISFYEKMQSDKGSIPDRFSAQQFSDYHSELNMSSLELGDSALYFCASSSAVGANNEQFFGPGTRLTVL.